The clone carrying this T cell receptor (beta chain) was counted a few times. Its antigen is as yet unknown. Expressed TCRB transcripts got sequenced, as all isolated RNA was reverse transcribed. Naive, central memory and regulatory T cell samples averaged about 3.3 million immunoSEQ reads each. Assay used: immunoSEQ multiplex PCR; TCRdb lists only in-frame clones, some missing. The sample lists 300,000 to 350,000 clones, 9.3% occurring once. The record originates from a study of beta chain features in type 1 diabetes. Averaging approximately 0.11 L, one heparinised blood draw was given by each donor. Sorting that relied on CD45RO/CCR7/CD25/CD127/CD95/CD27 yielded CD4+ naive, central memory, regulatory and stem cell-like memory cells. Broader study findings: For Type 1 diabetes patients, all four CD4+ subsets carried TCRB CDR3s that were moderately but significantly shorter. Type 1 diabetes patients had fewer VDJ junction insertions and more deletions.

V shed 5 bases and J 6 bases; nucleotides not matched to a gene: 3. The CDR3 contains 13 residues. Germline values: CDR1 LNHNV, CDR2 YYDKDF (reference sequence). Sequencing was performed on central memory CD4+ T cells from blood. The chain carries TRBV15 and TRBJ2-1; 8 nucleotides align to TRBD1. The sequence derives from a man aged 25 to 40 with type 1 diabetes. CDR3 in amino acids: CATSSGQANEQFF. The CDR3 nucleotides are TGTGCCACCAGCTCGGGACAGGCCAATGAGCAGTTCTTC.